Listed below are T cell receptor beta chains from one sample, sequenced in a study of T cell responses to AZD1222 COVID-19 vaccine. Repertoires were generated with immunoSEQ multiplex PCR, while TCRdb's copy carries only in-frame clones and drops some. Of more than 120,000 clones listed, roughly 92% were seen once; the top ten hold 9.3%. The specimen was peripheral blood, collected 28 days after the second AZD1222 dose. These receptors were obtained from an adult who received the AZD1222 COVID-19 vaccine. Both conserved end residues are part of each CDR3. D genes are given only for firm matches. Not all rows give a size; the values are once, few, many and, for expanded clones, a class.

v_call	clone_size	j_call	d_call	cdr3_nt	cdr3_aa
TRBV7-2	.	TRBJ1-5	TRBD1	TGTGCCAGCAGCTGGGGGACAGCAAATCAGCCCCAGCATTTT	CASSWGTANQPQHF
TRBV7-2	.	TRBJ1-2	.	TGTGCCAGCAGCTTAGACCCTTTAGCCTATGGCTACACCTTC	CASSLDPLAYGYTF
TRBV19	.	TRBJ2-5	.	TGTGCCAGTAGTTCCGGACCAAACTCGGCGGCCCAGTACTTC	CASSSGPNSAAQYF
TRBV6-5	.	TRBJ1-5	.	TGTGCCAGCAGTTACCGGGCGGGCCCGACCCAACAGCCCCAGCATTTT	CASSYRAGPTQQPQHF
TRBV6-6	once	TRBJ2-1	TRBD2	TGTGCCAGCAGTTTTAGCGGGGGGACTTATGTTGAGCAGTTCTTC	CASSFSGGTYVEQFF
TRBV18	.	TRBJ1-2	.	TGTGCCAGCTCTCGGGGAAGGAACTATGGCTACACCTTC	CASSRGRNYGYTF
TRBV7-9	once	TRBJ2-1	.	TGTGCCAGCAGCGGAGGGATTCCCTCCTACAATGAGCAGTTCTTC	CASSGGIPSYNEQFF
TRBV19	.	TRBJ1-1	TRBD1	TGTGCCAGTAGTACTCAGGGGGTTATAGCTTTCTTT	CASSTQGVIAFF
TRBV27	.	TRBJ2-3	.	TGTGCCAGCAGTTTAGTTACCCCCACAGATACGCAGTATTTT	CASSLVTPTDTQYF
TRBV7-8	.	TRBJ2-7	TRBD2	TGTGCCAGCAGCTTACCCGGGGGACTAGCGGGAGTAGGGTCCTACGAGCAGTACTTC	CASSLPGGLAGVGSYEQYF
TRBV13	.	TRBJ2-1	TRBD1	TGTGCCAGCAGCGGAAGAGCAACGGGACAGGGAGAGTTCTTC	CASSGRATGQGEFF
TRBV27	.	TRBJ1-2	TRBD1	TGTGCCAGCAGTTTTTCTTTTCGGGACAGTAGACGGAACTATGGCTACACCTTC	CASSFSFRDSRRNYGYTF
TRBV5-5	.	TRBJ2-2	.	TGTGCCAGCAGCGCGCGGGAATCCGGGGAGCTGTTTTTT	CASSARESGELFF
TRBV3-1/TRBV3-2	.	TRBJ2-1	TRBD2	TGTGCCAGCAGCCAAGACCCCGCCGGGACTAGCATAGCCAATGAGCAGTTCTTC	CASSQDPAGTSIANEQFF
TRBV18	.	TRBJ2-3	.	TGTGCCAGCTCTCTCACCGGCACAGGTCCCACAGATACGCAGTATTTT	CASSLTGTGPTDTQYF
TRBV7-2	.	TRBJ2-5	.	TGTGCCAGCAGCTTAGTCCAGCAAGAGACCCAGTACTTC	CASSLVQQETQYF
TRBV10-3	.	TRBJ1-2	.	TGTGCCATCAGTGAGGGACAAGCTAACTATGGCTACACCTTC	CAISEGQANYGYTF
TRBV27	.	TRBJ1-1	.	TGTGCCAGCGGGACGGGGGGATTAACGAACACTGAAGCTTTCTTT	CASGTGGLTNTEAFF
TRBV19	.	TRBJ2-5	.	TGTGCCAGTAGTATAGGAACAAAGGGTGGAGAGACCCAGTACTTC	CASSIGTKGGETQYF
TRBV7-2	.	TRBJ1-1	.	TGTGCCAGCAGCGTCCGAGGGGGTATGGGCACTGAAGCTTTCTTT	CASSVRGGMGTEAFF
TRBV4-2	once	TRBJ2-5	TRBD2	TGTGCCAGCAGCCAACCTCCCGGGAGGGCGGAGAAAGAGACCCAGTACTTC	CASSQPPGRAEKETQYF
TRBV12-3/TRBV12-4	once	TRBJ2-1	.	TGTGCCAGCAGTTTGGGAACGCTTGAGCAGTTCTTC	CASSLGTLEQFF
TRBV4-1	.	TRBJ2-7	TRBD2	TGCGCCAGCAGCGGGACTAGCGGCCCTAGGGGGAAAATCTACGAGCAGTACTTC	CASSGTSGPRGKIYEQYF
TRBV7-9	.	TRBJ2-1	TRBD2	TGTGCCAGCAGCTCATTACGGACTAGCGATGTTGAGCAGTTCTTC	CASSSLRTSDVEQFF
TRBV20-1	.	TRBJ1-2	.	TGCAGTGCTAGTCGGAGTAACTATGGCTACACCTTC	CSASRSNYGYTF
TRBV5-8	.	TRBJ1-1	TRBD1	TGTGCCAGCAGCCGAGGGACAGGGTCGGCTGAAGCTTTCTTT	CASSRGTGSAEAFF
TRBV19	.	TRBJ1-1	.	TGTGCCAGTATGGAGACAGGCCTGAACACTGAAGCTTTCTTT	CASMETGLNTEAFF
TRBV11-2	.	TRBJ2-2	.	TGTGCCAGCAGCTTCCCGAGGGCAGGGCCCACCGGGGAGCTGTTTTTT	CASSFPRAGPTGELFF
TRBV7-2	.	TRBJ1-5	TRBD1	TGTGCCAGCAGCCCTACGGGACAGCAGAATCAGCCCCAGCATTTT	CASSPTGQQNQPQHF
TRBV6-2/TRBV6-3	once	TRBJ2-2	.	TGTGCCAGCAGTTACGCCGAGTTCACCGGGGAGCTGTTTTTT	CASSYAEFTGELFF
TRBV28	.	TRBJ1-1	.	TGTGCCAGCAGTTCCCCTTATGCTATTGAAGCTTTCTTT	CASSSPYAIEAFF